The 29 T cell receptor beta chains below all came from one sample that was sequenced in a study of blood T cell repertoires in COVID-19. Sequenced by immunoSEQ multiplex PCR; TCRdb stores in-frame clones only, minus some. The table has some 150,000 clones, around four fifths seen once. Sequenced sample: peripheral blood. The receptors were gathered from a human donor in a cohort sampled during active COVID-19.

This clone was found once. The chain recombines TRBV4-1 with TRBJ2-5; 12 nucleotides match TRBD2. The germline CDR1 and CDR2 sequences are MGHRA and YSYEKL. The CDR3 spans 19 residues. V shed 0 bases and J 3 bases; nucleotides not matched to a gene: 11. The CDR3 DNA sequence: TGCGCCAGCAGCCAAGAAAGAGGGCTAGCGGGAGGGGGGGAAGAGACCCAGTACTTC. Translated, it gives CASSQERGLAGGGEETQYF.

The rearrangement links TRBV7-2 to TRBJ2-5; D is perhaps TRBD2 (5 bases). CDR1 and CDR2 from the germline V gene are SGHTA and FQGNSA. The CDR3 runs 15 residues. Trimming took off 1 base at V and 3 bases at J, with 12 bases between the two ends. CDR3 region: CASSLGVATKETQYF. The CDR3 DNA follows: TGTGCCAGCAGCTTAGGGGTAGCGACTAAAGAGACCCAGTACTTC.

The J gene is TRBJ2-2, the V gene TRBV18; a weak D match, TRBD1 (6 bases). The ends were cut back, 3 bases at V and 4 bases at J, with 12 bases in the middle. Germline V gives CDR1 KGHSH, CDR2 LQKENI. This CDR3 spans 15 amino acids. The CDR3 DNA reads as TGTGCCAGCTCACCCGACAGGATGGGCACCGGGGAGCTGTTTTTT. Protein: CASSPDRMGTGELFF.

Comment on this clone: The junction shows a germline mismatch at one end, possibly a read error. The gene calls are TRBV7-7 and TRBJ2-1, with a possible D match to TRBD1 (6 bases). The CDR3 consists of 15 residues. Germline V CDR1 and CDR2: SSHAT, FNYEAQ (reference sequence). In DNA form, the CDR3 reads TGTGCTAGCAGCTTAGTCCCAGGGGCCTACAATGAGCAGTTCTTC. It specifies CASSLVPGAYNEQFF.

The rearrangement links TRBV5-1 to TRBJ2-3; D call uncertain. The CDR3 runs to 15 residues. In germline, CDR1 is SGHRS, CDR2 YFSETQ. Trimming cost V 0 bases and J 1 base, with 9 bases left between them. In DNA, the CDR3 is TGCGCCAGCAGCTTGGGTCCTGCGGGCACAGATACGCAGTATTTT. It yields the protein CASSLGPAGTDTQYF.

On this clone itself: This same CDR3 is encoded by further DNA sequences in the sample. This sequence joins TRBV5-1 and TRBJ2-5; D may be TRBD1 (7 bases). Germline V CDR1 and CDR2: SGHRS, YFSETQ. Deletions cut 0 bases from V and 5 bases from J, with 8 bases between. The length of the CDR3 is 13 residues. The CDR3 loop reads CASSLAGGETQYF. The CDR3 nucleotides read TGCGCCAGCAGCTTGGCAGGGGGGGAGACCCAGTACTTC.

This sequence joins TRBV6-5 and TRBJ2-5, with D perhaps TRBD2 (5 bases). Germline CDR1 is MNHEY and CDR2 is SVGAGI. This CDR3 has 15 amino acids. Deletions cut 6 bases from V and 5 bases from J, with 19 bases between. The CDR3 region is CASRPTSFGEETQYF. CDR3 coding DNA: TGTGCCAGCAGACCCACTAGTTTCGGTGAGGAGACCCAGTACTTC.

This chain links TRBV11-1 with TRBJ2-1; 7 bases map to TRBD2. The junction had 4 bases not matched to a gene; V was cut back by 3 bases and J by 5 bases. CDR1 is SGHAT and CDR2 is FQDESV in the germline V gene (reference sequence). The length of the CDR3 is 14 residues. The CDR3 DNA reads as TGTGCCAGCAGCTTTGGGGGAGGGAACAATGAGCAGTTCTTC. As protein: CASSFGGGNNEQFF.

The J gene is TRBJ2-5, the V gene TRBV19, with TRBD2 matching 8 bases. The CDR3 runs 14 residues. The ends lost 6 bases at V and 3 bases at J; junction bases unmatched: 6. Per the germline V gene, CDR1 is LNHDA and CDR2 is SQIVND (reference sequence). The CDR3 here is CASRLTGGKETQYF. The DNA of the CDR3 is TGTGCCAGTAGGTTGACGGGAGGGAAAGAGACCCAGTACTTC.

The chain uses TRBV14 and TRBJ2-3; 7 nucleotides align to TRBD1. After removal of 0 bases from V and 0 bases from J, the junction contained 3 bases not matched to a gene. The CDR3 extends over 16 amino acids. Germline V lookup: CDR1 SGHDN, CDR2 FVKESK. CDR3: CASSQEGQLSTDTQYF. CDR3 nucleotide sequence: TGTGCCAGCAGCCAAGAGGGACAGCTTAGCACAGATACGCAGTATTTT.

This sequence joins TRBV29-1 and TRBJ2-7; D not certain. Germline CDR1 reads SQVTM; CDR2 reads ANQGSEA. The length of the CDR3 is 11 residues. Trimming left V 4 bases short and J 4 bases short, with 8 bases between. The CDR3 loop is CSVGSGYEQYF. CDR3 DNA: TGCAGCGTTGGGAGTGGGTACGAGCAGTACTTC.

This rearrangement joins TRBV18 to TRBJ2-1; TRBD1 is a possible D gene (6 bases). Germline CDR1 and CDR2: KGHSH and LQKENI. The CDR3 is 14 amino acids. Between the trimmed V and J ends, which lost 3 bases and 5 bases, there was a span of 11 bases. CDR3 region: CASSPQQGNNEQFF. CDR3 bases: TGTGCCAGCTCACCTCAACAGGGTAACAATGAGCAGTTCTTC. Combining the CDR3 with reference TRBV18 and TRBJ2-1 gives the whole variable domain NAGVMQNPRHLVRRRGQEARLRCSPMKGHSHVYWYRQLPEEGLKFMVYLQKENIIDESGMPKERFSAEFPKEGPSILRIQQVVRGDSAAYFCASSPQQGNNEQFFGPGTRLTVL.

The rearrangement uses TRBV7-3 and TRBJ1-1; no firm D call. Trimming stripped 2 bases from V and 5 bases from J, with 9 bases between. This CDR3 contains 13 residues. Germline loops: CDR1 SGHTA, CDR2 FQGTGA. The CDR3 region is CASSLRGMTEAFF. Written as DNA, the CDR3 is TGTGCCAGCAGCTTACGAGGGATGACTGAAGCTTTCTTT.

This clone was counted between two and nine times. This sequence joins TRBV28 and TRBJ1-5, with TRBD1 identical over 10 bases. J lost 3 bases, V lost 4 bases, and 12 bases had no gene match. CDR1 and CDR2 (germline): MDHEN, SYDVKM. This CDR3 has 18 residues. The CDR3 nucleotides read TGTGCCAGCAGTTGGTACCGGACAGGGGGTTGGGACAATCAGCCCCAGCATTTT. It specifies CASSWYRTGGWDNQPQHF.

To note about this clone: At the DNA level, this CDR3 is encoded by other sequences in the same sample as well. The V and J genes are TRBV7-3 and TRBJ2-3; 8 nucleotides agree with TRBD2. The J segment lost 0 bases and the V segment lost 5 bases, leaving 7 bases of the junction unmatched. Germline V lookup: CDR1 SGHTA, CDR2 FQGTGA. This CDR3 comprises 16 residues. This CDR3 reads CASSRTSGASTDTQYF. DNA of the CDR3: TGTGCCAGCAGCAGAACTAGCGGTGCTAGCACAGATACGCAGTATTTT.

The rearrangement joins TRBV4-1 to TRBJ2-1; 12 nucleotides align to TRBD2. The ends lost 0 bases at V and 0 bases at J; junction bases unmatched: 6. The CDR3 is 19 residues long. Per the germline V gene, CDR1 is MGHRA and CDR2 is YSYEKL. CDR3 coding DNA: TGCGCCAGCAGCCAAGATCATCTAGCGGGAGGGAGCTCCTACAATGAGCAGTTCTTC. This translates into CASSQDHLAGGSSYNEQFF.

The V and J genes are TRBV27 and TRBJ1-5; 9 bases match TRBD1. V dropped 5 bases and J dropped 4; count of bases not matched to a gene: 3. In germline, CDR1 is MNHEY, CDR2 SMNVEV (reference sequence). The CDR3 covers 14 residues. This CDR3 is CASSPGTGNQPQHF. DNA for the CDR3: TGTGCCAGCAGTCCCGGGACAGGGAATCAGCCCCAGCATTTT.

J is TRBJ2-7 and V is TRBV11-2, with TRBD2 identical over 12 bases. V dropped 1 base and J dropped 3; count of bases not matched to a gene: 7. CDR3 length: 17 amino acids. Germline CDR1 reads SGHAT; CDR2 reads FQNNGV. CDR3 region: CASSLVPSGRVNYEQYF. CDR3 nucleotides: TGTGCCAGCAGCTTAGTGCCTAGCGGGAGGGTGAACTACGAGCAGTACTTC. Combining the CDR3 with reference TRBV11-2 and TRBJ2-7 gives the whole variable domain EAGVAQSPRYKIIEKRQSVAFWCNPISGHATLYWYQQILGQGPKLLIQFQNNGVVDDSQLPKDRFSAERLKGVDSTLKIQPAKLEDSAVYLCASSLVPSGRVNYEQYFGPGTRLTVT.

DNA for the CDR3: TGTGCCAGCTCATCTCCGGGACAGGGGGCGAGGACTGAAGCTTTCTTT. The encoded protein is CASSSPGQGARTEAFF. The chain combines TRBV18 with TRBJ1-1; 12 bases agree with TRBD1. The CDR3 sequence is 16 residues long. V trimming: 5 bases; J trimming: 5 bases; junction bases outside the gene matches: 9. Germline V gene lookup returns CDR1 KGHSH and CDR2 LQKENI.

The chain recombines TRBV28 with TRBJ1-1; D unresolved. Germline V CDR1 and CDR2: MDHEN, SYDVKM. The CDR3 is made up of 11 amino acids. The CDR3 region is CALQSENWAFF. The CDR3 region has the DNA TGTGCTCTGCAGTCGGAGAACTGGGCTTTCTTT.

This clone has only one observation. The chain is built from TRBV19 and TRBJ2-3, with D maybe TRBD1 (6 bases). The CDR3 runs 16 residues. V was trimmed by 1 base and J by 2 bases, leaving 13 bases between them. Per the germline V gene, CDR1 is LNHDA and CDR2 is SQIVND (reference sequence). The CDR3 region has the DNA TGTGCCAGTAGTATAGGCCGGCAGGGGTCCACAGATACGCAGTATTTT. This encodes CASSIGRQGSTDTQYF.

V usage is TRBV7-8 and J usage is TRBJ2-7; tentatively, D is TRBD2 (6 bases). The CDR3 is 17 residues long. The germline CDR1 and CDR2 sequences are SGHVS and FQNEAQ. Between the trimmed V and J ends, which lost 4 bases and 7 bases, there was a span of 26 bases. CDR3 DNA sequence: TGTGCCAGCAGCTCAACCGGGCCCCCGTCGGGGGTGTGGGAGCAGTACTTC. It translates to CASSSTGPPSGVWEQYF.

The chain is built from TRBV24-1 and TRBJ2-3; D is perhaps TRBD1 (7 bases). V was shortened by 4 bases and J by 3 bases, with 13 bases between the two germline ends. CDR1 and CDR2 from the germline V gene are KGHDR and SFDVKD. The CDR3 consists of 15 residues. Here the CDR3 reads CATSDAGQRTDTQYF. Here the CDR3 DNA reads TGTGCCACCAGTGACGCGGGACAGAGGACAGATACGCAGTATTTT.

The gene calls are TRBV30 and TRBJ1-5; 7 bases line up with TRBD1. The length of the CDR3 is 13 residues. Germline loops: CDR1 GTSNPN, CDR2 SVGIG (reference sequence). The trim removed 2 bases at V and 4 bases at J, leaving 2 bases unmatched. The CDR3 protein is CAWSKQGNQPQHF. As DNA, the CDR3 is TGTGCCTGGAGTAAACAGGGGAATCAGCCCCAGCATTTT.

This CDR3 is CASSLGASGIPNNEQFF. The CDR3 bases are TGTGCCAGCAGCTTAGGGGCTAGCGGGATACCCAACAATGAGCAGTTCTTC. The J gene is TRBJ2-1, the V gene TRBV11-2; 9 bases map to TRBD2. CDR3 length: 17 residues. With V trimmed by 1 base and J by 5 bases, 9 bases remained unmatched. Germline V CDR1 and CDR2: SGHAT, FQNNGV.

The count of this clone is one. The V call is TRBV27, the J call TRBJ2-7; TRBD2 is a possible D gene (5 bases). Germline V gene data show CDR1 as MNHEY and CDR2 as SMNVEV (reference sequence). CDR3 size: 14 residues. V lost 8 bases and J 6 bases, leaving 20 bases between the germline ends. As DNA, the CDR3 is TGTGCCAGCTCCCGGACCCGCTCCGGAGGCGAGCAGTACTTC. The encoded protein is CASSRTRSGGEQYF.

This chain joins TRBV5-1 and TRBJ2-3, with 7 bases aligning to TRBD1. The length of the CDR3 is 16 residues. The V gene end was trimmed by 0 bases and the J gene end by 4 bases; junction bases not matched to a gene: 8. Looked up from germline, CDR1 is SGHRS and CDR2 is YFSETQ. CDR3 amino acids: CASSLDGRGYPDTQYF. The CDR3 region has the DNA TGCGCCAGCAGCTTGGACGGCAGGGGGTACCCAGATACGCAGTATTTT.

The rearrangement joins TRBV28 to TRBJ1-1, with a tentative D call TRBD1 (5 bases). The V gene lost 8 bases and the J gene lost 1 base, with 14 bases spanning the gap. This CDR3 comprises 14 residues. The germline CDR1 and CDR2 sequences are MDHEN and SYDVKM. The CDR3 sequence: CASRWGVPNTEAFF. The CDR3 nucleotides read TGTGCCAGCCGATGGGGGGTCCCGAACACTGAAGCTTTCTTT. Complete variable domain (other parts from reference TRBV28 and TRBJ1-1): DVKVTQSSRYLVKRTGEKVFLECVQDMDHENMFWYRQDPGLGLRLIYFSYDVKMKEKGDIPEGYSVSREKKERFSLILESASTNQTSMYLCASRWGVPNTEAFFGQGTRLTVV.

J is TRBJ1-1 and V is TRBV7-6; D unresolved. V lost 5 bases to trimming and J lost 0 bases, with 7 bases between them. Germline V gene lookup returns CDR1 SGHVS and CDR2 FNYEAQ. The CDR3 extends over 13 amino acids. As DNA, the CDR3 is TGTGCCAGCAGCGCAAACATGAACACTGAAGCTTTCTTT. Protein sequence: CASSANMNTEAFF.